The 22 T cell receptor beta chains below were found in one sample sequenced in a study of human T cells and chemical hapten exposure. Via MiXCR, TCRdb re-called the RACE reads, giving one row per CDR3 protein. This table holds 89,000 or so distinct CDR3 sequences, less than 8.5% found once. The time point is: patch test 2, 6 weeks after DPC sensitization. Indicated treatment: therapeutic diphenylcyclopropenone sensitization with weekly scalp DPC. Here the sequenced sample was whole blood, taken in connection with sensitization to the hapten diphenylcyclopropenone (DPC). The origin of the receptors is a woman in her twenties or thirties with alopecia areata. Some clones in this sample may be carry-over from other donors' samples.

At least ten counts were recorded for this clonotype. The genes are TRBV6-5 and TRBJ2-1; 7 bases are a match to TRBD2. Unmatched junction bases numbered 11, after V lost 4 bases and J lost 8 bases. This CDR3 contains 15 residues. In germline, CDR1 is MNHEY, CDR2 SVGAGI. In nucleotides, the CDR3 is TGTGCCAGCAGTTTTGGGGGGAGGGCAATCGATGAGCAGTTCTTC. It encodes CASSFGGRAIDEQFF.

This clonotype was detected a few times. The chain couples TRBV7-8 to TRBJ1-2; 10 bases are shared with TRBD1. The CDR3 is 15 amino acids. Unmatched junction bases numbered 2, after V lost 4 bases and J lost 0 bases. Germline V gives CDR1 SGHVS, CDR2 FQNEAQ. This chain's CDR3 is CASSWGTGANYGYTF. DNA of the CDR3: TGTGCCAGCAGCTGGGGGACAGGGGCTAACTATGGCTACACCTTC.

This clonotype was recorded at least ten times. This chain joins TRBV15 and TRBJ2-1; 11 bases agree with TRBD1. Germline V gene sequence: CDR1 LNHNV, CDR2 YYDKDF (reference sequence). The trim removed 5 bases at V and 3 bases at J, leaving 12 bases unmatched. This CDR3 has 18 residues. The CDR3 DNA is TGTGCCACCAGCGGGCCAGACTTGGACAGGGGGCTCTACAATGAGCAGTTCTTC. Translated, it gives CATSGPDLDRGLYNEQFF.

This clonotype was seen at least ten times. In nucleotides, the CDR3 is TGTGCCAGCAGCTTAGCGAAATCGGACAGGGGACCATGGACCCAGTACTTC. It translates to CASSLAKSDRGPWTQYF. The chain is built from TRBV13 and TRBJ2-5, with TRBD1 matching over 9 bases. Germline loops: CDR1 PRHDT, CDR2 FYEKMQ (reference sequence). The CDR3 has 17 residues. V lost 1 base, J lost 7 bases, and 13 bases stayed unmatched.

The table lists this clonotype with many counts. CDR3 bases: TGTGCCAGCAGAGGCTGGGCAGGGGGTACCGATGAGCAGTTCTTC. It specifies CASRGWAGGTDEQFF. The chain is built from TRBV12-3 or TRBV12-4 and TRBJ2-1, with TRBD1 identical over 7 bases. The CDR3 sequence is 15 residues long. V was clipped by 6 bases and J by 8 bases; unmatched bases: 13.

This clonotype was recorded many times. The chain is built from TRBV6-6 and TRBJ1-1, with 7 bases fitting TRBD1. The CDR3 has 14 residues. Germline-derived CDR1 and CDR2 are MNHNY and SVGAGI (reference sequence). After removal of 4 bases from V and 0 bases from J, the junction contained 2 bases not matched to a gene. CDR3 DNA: TGTGCCAGCAGTTCGAGGGGGCTGAACACTGAAGCTTTCTTT. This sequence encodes CASSSRGLNTEAFF.

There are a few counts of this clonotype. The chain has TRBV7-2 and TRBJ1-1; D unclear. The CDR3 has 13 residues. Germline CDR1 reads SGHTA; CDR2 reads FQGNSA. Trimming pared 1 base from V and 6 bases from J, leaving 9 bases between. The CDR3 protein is CASSLDWAAEAFF. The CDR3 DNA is TGTGCCAGCAGCTTAGACTGGGCGGCTGAAGCTTTCTTT. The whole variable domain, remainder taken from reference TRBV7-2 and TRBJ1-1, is GAGVSQSPSNKVTEKGKDVELRCDPISGHTALYWYRQSLGQGLEFLIYFQGNSAPDKSGLPSDRFSAERTGGSVSTLTIQRTQQEDSAVYLCASSLDWAAEAFFGQGTRLTVV.

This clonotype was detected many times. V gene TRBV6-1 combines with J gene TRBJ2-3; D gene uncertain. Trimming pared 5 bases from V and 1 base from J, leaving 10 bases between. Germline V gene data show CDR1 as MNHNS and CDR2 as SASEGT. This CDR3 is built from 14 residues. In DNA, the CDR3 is TGTGCCAGCAGTCTAAGGACCCGCACAGATACGCAGTATTTT. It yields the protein CASSLRTRTDTQYF.

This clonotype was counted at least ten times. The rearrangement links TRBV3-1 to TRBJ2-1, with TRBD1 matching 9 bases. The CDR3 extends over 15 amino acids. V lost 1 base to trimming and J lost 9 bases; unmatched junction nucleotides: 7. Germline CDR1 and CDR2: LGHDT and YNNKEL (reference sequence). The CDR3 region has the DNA TGTGCCAGCAGCCAAGGGACAGGGGCGTTCGGTGAGCAGTTCTTC. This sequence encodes CASSQGTGAFGEQFF.

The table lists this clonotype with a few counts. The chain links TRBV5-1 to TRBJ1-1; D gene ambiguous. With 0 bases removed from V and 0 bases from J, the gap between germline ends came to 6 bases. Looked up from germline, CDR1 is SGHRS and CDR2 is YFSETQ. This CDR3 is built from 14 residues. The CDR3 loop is CASSLDSLNTEAFF. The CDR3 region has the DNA TGCGCCAGCAGCTTGGACAGTCTGAACACTGAAGCTTTCTTT.

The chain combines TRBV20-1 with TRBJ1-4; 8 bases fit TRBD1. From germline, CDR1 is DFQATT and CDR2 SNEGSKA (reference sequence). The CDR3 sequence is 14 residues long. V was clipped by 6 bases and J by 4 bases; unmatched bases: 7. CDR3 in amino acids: CSALTGVNNEKLFF. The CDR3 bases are TGCAGTGCACTGACAGGGGTAAATAATGAAAAACTGTTTTTT.

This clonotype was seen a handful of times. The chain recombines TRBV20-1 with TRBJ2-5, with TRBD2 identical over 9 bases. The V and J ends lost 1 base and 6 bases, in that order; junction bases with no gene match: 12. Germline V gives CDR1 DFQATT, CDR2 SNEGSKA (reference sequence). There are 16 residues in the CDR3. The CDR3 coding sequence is TGCAGTGCTAGAGTCTTCGGCGGGGGGGCCCATAAGACCCAGTACTTC. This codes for CSARVFGGGAHKTQYF.

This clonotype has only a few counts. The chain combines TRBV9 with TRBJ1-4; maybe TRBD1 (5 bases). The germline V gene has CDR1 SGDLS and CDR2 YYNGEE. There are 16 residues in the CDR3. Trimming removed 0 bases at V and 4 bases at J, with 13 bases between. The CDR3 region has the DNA TGTGCCAGCAGCGTAGACGAGGGGAGGATTAATGAAAAACTGTTTTTT. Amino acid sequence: CASSVDEGRINEKLFF.

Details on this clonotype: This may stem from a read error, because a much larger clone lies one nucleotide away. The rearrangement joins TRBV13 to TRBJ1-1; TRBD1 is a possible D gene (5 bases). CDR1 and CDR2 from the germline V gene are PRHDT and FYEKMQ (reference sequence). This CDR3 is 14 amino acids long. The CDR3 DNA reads TGTGTCAGCAGCTTAGAGGGGAGGCGTACTGAAGCTTTCTTT. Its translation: CVSSLEGRRTEAFF. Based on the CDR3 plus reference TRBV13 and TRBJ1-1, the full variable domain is AAGVIQSPRHLIKEKRETATLKCYPIPRHDTVYWYQQGPGQDPQFLISFYEKMQSDKGSIPDRFSAQQFSDYHSELNMSSLELGDSALYFCVSSLEGRRTEAFFGQGTRLTVV.

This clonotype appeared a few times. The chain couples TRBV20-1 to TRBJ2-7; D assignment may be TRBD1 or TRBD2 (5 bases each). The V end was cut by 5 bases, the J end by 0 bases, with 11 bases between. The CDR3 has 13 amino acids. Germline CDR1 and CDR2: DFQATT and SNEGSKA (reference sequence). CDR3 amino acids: CSARDLSSYEQYF. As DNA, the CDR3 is TGCAGTGCTCGGGACCTGAGCTCCTACGAGCAGTACTTC.

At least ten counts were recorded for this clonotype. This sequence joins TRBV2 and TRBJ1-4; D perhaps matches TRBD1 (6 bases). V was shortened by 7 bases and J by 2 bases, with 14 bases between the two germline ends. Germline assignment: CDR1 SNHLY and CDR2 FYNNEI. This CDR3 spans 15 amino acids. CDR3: CASTEQGATNEKLFF. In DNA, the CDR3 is TGTGCCAGCACCGAACAGGGTGCCACTAATGAAAAACTGTTTTTT.

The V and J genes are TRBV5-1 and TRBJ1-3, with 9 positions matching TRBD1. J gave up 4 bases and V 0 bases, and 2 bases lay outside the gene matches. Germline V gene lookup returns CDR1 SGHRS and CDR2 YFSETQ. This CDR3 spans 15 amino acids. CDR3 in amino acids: CASSLDRGRGNTIYF. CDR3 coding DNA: TGCGCCAGCAGCTTGGACAGGGGGCGAGGAAACACCATATATTTT.

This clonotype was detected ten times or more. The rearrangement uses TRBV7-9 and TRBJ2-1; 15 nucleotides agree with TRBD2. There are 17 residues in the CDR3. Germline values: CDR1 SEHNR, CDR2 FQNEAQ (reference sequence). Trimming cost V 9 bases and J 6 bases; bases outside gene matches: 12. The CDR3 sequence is CASTPNKGLAGGNEQFF. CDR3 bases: TGTGCCAGTACTCCAAATAAGGGACTAGCGGGGGGCAATGAGCAGTTCTTC.

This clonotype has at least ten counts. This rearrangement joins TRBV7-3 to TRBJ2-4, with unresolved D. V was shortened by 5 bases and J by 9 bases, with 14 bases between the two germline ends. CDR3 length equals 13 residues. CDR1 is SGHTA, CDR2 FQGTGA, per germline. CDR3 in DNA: TGTGCCAGCAGCGCCGGTCAACAGAGCATTCAGTACTTC. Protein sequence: CASSAGQQSIQYF.

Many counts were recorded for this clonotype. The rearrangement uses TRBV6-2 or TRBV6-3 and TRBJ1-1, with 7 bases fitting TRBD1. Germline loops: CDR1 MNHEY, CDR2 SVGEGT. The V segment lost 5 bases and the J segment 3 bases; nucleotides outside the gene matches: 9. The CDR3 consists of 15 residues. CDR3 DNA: TGTGCCAGCAGTCCCACTAACAGGGGACACACTGAAGCTTTCTTT. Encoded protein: CASSPTNRGHTEAFF.

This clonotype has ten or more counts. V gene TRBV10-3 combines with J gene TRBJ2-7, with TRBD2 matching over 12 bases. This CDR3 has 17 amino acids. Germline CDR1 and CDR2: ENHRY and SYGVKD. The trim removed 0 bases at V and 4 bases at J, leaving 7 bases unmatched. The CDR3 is CAISESPSTSGGYEQYF. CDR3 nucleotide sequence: TGTGCCATCAGTGAGTCCCCTTCGACTAGCGGGGGTTACGAGCAGTACTTC.

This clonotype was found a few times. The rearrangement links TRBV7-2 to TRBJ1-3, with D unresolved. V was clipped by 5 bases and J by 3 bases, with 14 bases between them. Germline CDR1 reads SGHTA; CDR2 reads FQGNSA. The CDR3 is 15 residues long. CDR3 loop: CASSPERGYGNTIYF. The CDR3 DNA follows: TGTGCCAGCAGCCCCGAACGGGGATATGGAAACACCATATATTTT.